This TCR beta chain was identified in a study of response to subunit inactivated influenza vaccine. As regards this clonotype: What it recognizes is unknown.

The trim removed 1 base at V and 4 bases at J, leaving 3 bases unmatched. The germline gives CDR1 DFQATT, CDR2 SNEGSKA (reference sequence). CDR3 length: 15 residues. Study-level points and caveats: After each seasonal influenza vaccination, few new T cells are recruited, the authors suggested.

TCRdb reprocessed the RT-PCR reads via MiXCR and lists one record per CDR3 protein. Of roughly 790,000 distinct CDR3 sequences listed, 21% were seen once; the top ten hold approximately 10%. The sample consisted of PBMCs from blood, taken more than 4 days after vaccination. This chain uses TRBV20-1 with TRBJ2-3, with 12 bases matching TRBD2. The source of this sequence is a man aged 45-60 years who received an inactivated influenza vaccine. The CDR3 sequence: CSARGASGGADTQYF. Written as DNA, the CDR3 is TGCAGTGCTAGAGGAGCTAGCGGGGGGGCAGATACGCAGTATTTT.